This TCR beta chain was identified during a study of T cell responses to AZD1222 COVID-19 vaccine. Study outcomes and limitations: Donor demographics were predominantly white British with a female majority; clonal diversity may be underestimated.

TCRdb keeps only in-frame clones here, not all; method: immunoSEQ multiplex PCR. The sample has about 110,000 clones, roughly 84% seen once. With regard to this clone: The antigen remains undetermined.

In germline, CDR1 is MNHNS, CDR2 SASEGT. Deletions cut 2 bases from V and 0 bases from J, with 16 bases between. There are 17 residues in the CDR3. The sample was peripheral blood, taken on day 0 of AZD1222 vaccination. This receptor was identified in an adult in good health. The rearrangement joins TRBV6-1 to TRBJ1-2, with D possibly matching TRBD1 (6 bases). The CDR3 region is CASSELVPWTANYGYTF. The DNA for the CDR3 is TGTGCCAGCAGTGAACTCGTACCCTGGACAGCTAACTATGGCTACACCTTC.